This T cell receptor beta chain was captured by sequencing in a study of T cells in Graves' hyperthyroidism and ophthalmopathy. Study-level information: Once the initial diagnosis was made, peripheral blood was obtained before any treatment.

CDR3 length: 15 amino acids. Trimming pared 8 bases from V and 3 bases from J, leaving 17 bases between. Per germline, CDR1 LNHDA and CDR2 SQIVND (reference sequence). Regarding the study as a whole: The blood repertoire included most of the expanded thyroid clonotypes above 0.001.

PBMCs were derived from 7.5 to 10 ml fresh peripheral blood. The investigators amplified TCR beta CDR3 regions from RNA transcripts. A first-round RT-PCR of the TCR CDR3 used the HTBI primer set. Each CDR3 protein is one row after TCRdb ran MiXCR on the multiplex PCR reads. The top ten hold around 14% of the sample, which has hundreds of thousands of distinct CDR3 sequences, roughly 14% seen once. For this clonotype: Its matching antigen is unknown.

The TCR sequence derives from a man aged 18 to 30 with Graves' ophthalmopathy. The J gene is TRBJ1-5, the V gene TRBV19, with a weak D call TRBD1 (6 bases). Sequenced input: blood. DNA for the CDR3: TGTGCCAGTTCAGCGACGACAGGCGCCAATCAGCCCCAGCATTTT. Its protein product is CASSATTGANQPQHF.